A single sample is the source of the 24 T cell receptor beta chains below, sequenced in a study of human T cells and chemical hapten exposure. As for time point: patch test 1, 2 weeks after DPC sensitization. Treatment meaning: therapeutic diphenylcyclopropenone sensitization with weekly scalp DPC. TCRdb re-called the RACE reads with MiXCR, one entry per CDR3 protein. The sample records about 120,000 distinct CDR3 sequences, about an eighth being singletons. The material sequenced was whole blood, taken in connection with sensitization to the hapten diphenylcyclopropenone (DPC). The receptors stem from a man between 18 and 35 years old with alopecia areata. Some clones in this sample may be carry-over from other donors' samples.

This clonotype was counted a few times. CDR3 sequence reads: CASSRRTGTIGEKLFF. CDR3 DNA: TGTGCCAGCAGCCGTCGCACCGGGACGATAGGCGAAAAACTGTTTTTT. V usage is TRBV3-1 and J usage is TRBJ1-4, with D possibly TRBD1 on 5 matching bases. CDR1 is LGHDT, CDR2 YNNKEL, per germline (reference sequence). Trimming took 4 bases from V and 8 from J, leaving 20 bases between them. The CDR3 has 16 residues.

CDR3 nucleotides: TGTGCCAGCAGCTTGGGGGGCCTTGAGGCTAACTATGGCTACACCTTC. The encoded protein is CASSLGGLEANYGYTF. The rearrangement links TRBV7-9 to TRBJ1-2; the D gene is possibly TRBD1 (6 bases). Trimming removed 3 bases at V and 0 bases at J, with 14 bases between. CDR1 and CDR2 (germline): SEHNR, FQNEAQ (reference sequence). This CDR3 has 16 residues.

This clonotype was seen a few times. J is TRBJ2-7 and V is TRBV4-1, with a weak D call TRBD1 (5 bases). Germline V gene sequence: CDR1 MGHRA, CDR2 YSYEKL. This CDR3 comprises 14 residues. V gave up 0 bases and J gave up 6 bases, with 12 bases separating them. CDR3 residues: CASSQDPGRVEQYF. CDR3 DNA: TGCGCCAGCAGCCAAGATCCCGGCAGGGTCGAGCAGTACTTC.

This clonotype was observed a few times. The genes are TRBV28 and TRBJ2-7; tentative D call: TRBD1 (5 bases). Germline V gene data show CDR1 as MDHEN and CDR2 as SYDVKM. The CDR3 consists of 12 residues. V was pared by 2 bases and J by 5 bases, with 7 bases between. The CDR3 sequence: CASSLQGHEQYV. CDR3 coding DNA: TGTGCCAGCAGTTTACAGGGCCACGAGCAGTACGTC.

This clonotype was recorded at least ten times. This chain links TRBV9 with TRBJ1-6; a weak D match, TRBD1 (5 bases). CDR3 length equals 14 residues. V shed 0 bases and J shed 14 bases, with 15 bases lying between them. In germline, CDR1 is SGDLS, CDR2 YYNGEE. The CDR3 sequence: CASSVDTGLGALHF. CDR3 sequence (DNA): TGTGCCAGCAGCGTAGACACGGGTTTGGGGGCCCTCCACTTT.

A few counts support this clonotype. V gene TRBV7-2 combines with J gene TRBJ2-1; possibly TRBD2 for D (6 bases). The CDR3 contains 13 residues. Germline CDR1 reads SGHTA; CDR2 reads FQGNSA. Trimming cost V 1 base and J 6 bases, with 7 bases left between them. The DNA of the CDR3 is TGTGCCAGCAGCTTAGGGGAGGCCAATGAGCAGTTCTTC. Translating it yields CASSLGEANEQFF.

This chain joins TRBV7-2 and TRBJ2-4; 11 nucleotides line up with TRBD1. Germline loops: CDR1 SGHTA, CDR2 FQGNSA. The CDR3 extends over 15 amino acids. Germline trimming cut 0 bases from V and 6 bases from J; bases unmatched to any gene: 1. CDR3 amino acids: CASSLAGTGGNIQYF. The CDR3 DNA reads as TGTGCCAGCAGCTTAGCGGGGACAGGGGGAAACATTCAGTACTTC.

The chain combines TRBV20-1 with TRBJ1-1; TRBD1 might be the D (5 bases). Germline loops: CDR1 DFQATT, CDR2 SNEGSKA (reference sequence). The length of the CDR3 is 16 residues. Trimming cost V 0 bases and J 1 base, with 15 bases left between them. Here the CDR3 reads CSARDRYGAENTEAFF. CDR3 coding DNA: TGCAGTGCTAGAGATCGCTATGGGGCGGAGAACACTGAAGCTTTCTTT.

The V gene is TRBV4-2, the J gene TRBJ2-5; the match to TRBD1 covers 8 bases. Looked up from germline, CDR1 is LGHNA and CDR2 is YNFKEQ. The CDR3 extends over 14 amino acids. The V and J ends lost 1 base and 5 bases, in that order; junction bases with no gene match: 3. The CDR3 loop is CASSQAGGKETQYF. DNA of the CDR3: TGTGCCAGCAGCCAAGCAGGGGGCAAGGAGACCCAGTACTTC.

This clonotype was counted a few times. V is TRBV6-4 and J is TRBJ1-2, with no clear D. V gave up 10 bases and J gave up 3 bases, with 21 bases separating them. This CDR3 region has 15 residues. Germline CDR1 reads MRHNA; CDR2 reads SNTAGT. DNA for the CDR3: TGTGCCACCAAAATAATGCATACGGGAGACTATGGCTACACCTTC. It is translated as CATKIMHTGDYGYTF.

This clonotype was found many times. The chain is built from TRBV4-3 and TRBJ2-2, with TRBD1 as a possible D gene (6 bases). Germline values: CDR1 LGHNA, CDR2 YSLEER. V was shortened by 2 bases and J by 9 bases, with 10 bases between the two germline ends. The CDR3 is 13 amino acids. The CDR3 is CASSQTGLRELFF. The CDR3 region has the DNA TGCGCCAGCAGCCAAACAGGGTTAAGGGAGCTGTTTTTT.

This clonotype was counted between two and nine times. The chain uses TRBV29-1 and TRBJ2-1; D may be TRBD2 (5 bases). This CDR3 is built from 15 residues. The V end was cut by 2 bases, the J end by 5 bases, with 16 bases between. CDR1 and CDR2 (germline): SQVTM, ANQGSEA. CDR3: CSVEMASRADNEQFF. The CDR3 DNA reads as TGCAGCGTTGAAATGGCGTCGAGGGCCGACAATGAGCAGTTCTTC.

V gene TRBV7-6 combines with J gene TRBJ2-5; TRBD1 matches at 7 bases. Germline CDR1 is SGHVS and CDR2 is FNYEAQ. Unmatched junction bases numbered 15, after V lost 6 bases and J lost 5 bases. The CDR3 consists of 16 residues. In nucleotides, the CDR3 is TGTGCCAGCAGAAGAAGGGGGCGAGGGAATAAGGAGACCCAGTACTTC. This codes for CASRRRGRGNKETQYF.

The chain couples TRBV6-2 or TRBV6-3 to TRBJ1-5; a possible D gene is TRBD1 (5 bases). The CDR3 sequence is 12 residues long. Trimming took off 5 bases at V and 5 bases at J, with 7 bases between the two ends. Germline V lookup: CDR1 MNHEY, CDR2 SVGEGT. The CDR3 nucleotides are TGTGCCAGCAGTCAGGGAGATCAGCCCCAGCATTTT. Its translation: CASSQGDQPQHF.

The V and J genes are TRBV20-1 and TRBJ1-1; unclear D gene. V shed 1 base and J shed 3 bases, with 9 bases lying between them. The CDR3 runs 13 residues. Germline-derived CDR1 and CDR2 are DFQATT and SNEGSKA (reference sequence). CDR3 nucleotides: TGCAGTGCTAGAGGTCCCGGGCACACTGAAGCTTTCTTT. This sequence encodes CSARGPGHTEAFF.

This clonotype was seen ten or more times. The chain is built from TRBV7-9 and TRBJ2-1; D is perhaps TRBD2 (6 bases). This CDR3 spans 14 amino acids. Looked up from germline, CDR1 is SEHNR and CDR2 is FQNEAQ (reference sequence). V was clipped by 5 bases and J by 6 bases, with 14 bases between them. The CDR3 is CASSPRDLRNEQFF. DNA of the CDR3: TGTGCCAGCAGCCCCCGGGACTTACGCAATGAGCAGTTCTTC.

This clonotype was detected ten times or more. The V gene is TRBV4-1, the J gene TRBJ1-5; D gene unclear. This CDR3 contains 15 residues. The V end lost 3 bases, the J end lost 5 bases, and 14 bases lay between the germline ends. CDR1 and CDR2 from the germline V gene are MGHRA and YSYEKL. CDR3 bases: TGCGCCAGCAGCCACGGACCGATACCGGATCAGCCCCAGCATTTT. It translates to CASSHGPIPDQPQHF.

The V call is TRBV12-3 or TRBV12-4, the J call TRBJ1-5; 7 nucleotides agree with TRBD1. The CDR3 is 14 residues long. J gave up 7 bases and V 6 bases, and 9 bases lay outside the gene matches. The DNA for the CDR3 is TGTGCCAGCAGGCTACAGGGGAGTGAACAGCCCCAGCATTTT. It specifies CASRLQGSEQPQHF.

This clonotype appeared many times. The J gene is TRBJ2-2, the V gene TRBV9; no reliable D call. The V gene lost 0 bases and the J gene lost 3 bases, with 9 bases spanning the gap. The CDR3 runs to 15 residues. Germline CDR1 SGDLS, CDR2 YYNGEE. The CDR3 sequence: CASSVVDLYTGELFF. The CDR3 DNA reads as TGTGCCAGCAGCGTAGTTGACCTGTACACCGGGGAGCTGTTTTTT.

This clonotype was detected many times. The rearrangement links TRBV12-3 or TRBV12-4 to TRBJ1-1, with D maybe TRBD1 (5 bases). The CDR3 totals 12 residues. V lost 4 bases, J lost 11 bases, and 14 bases lay in between. The CDR3 nucleotides are TGTGCCAGCAGTTCTACAGGAGCGCAGGCTTTCTTT. It is translated as CASSSTGAQAFF.

This clonotype was picked up a small number of times. The chain uses TRBV5-1 and TRBJ2-6; tentatively, D is TRBD1 (6 bases). Germline lookup yields CDR1 SGHRS and CDR2 YFSETQ. The V end was cut by 0 bases, the J end by 1 base, with 11 bases between. The CDR3 consists of 17 residues. CDR3 sequence (DNA): TGCGCCAGCAGCTTGGCCCCCACAGGGTCTGGGGCCAACGTCCTGACTTTC. It translates to CASSLAPTGSGANVLTF.

This clonotype appeared a few times. V usage is TRBV9 and J usage is TRBJ1-2; unclear D gene. This CDR3 spans 15 amino acids. Germline loops: CDR1 SGDLS, CDR2 YYNGEE. V was clipped by 5 bases and J by 2 bases, with 16 bases between them. The CDR3 region is CASSLLSGENYGYTF. CDR3 nucleotide sequence: TGTGCCAGCAGTCTCCTGTCCGGGGAGAACTATGGCTACACCTTC.

The chain employs TRBV20-1 and TRBJ2-5, with D possibly being TRBD1 (5 bases). The CDR3 runs 13 residues. Germline assignment: CDR1 DFQATT and CDR2 SNEGSKA (reference sequence). The V gene lost 4 bases and the J gene lost 0 bases, with 9 bases spanning the gap. CDR3 coding DNA: TGCAGTGCTACCAGGGTTGACCAAGAGACCCAGTACTTC. Its protein product is CSATRVDQETQYF.

This clonotype was seen repeatedly, ten times or more. The chain carries TRBV7-9 and TRBJ1-1; unclear D gene. This CDR3 is 13 amino acids long. V was trimmed by 2 bases and J by 5 bases, leaving 9 bases between them. Germline-derived CDR1 and CDR2 are SEHNR and FQNEAQ (reference sequence). The CDR3 here is CASSLRESTEAFF. CDR3 bases: TGTGCCAGCAGCTTACGGGAAAGTACTGAAGCTTTCTTT.